This T cell receptor (beta chain) was sequenced during a study of vaccination and CD4 T cells after COVID-19 (dated by TCRdb to about 2022). About the full investigation: SARS-CoV-2 positivity had been established in the convalescent patients by nasal swab PCR, and mild disease was recorded in several of these patients and severe disease in one. In the convalescent cohort there were six males and four females, among whom were two Hispanic individuals, seven Caucasians, two Asians and one multiracial person. Two doses of either the Pfizer-BioNTech BNT162b2 vaccine (n=8) or the Moderna mRNA-1273 vaccine (n=2) were administered to participants. Post-COVID blood samples were collected from convalescent patients a median of approximately 93 days after diagnosis, with a range of about 35 to 170 days. Post-vaccine blood samples were taken a median of around 68 days after the second vaccine dose, with a range of about 14 to 241 days. Culture stimuli were overlapping spike peptide pools from SARS-CoV-2 and from the common cold coronaviruses HCoV-NL63, HCoV-OC43 and HCoV-229E. Control cultures received a CEFX viral epitope pool as the positive control, an HIV-1 Nef peptide pool as the negative control, or no peptide. The spike-specific CD4+ TCR repertoire was compared before and after mRNA vaccination in over nine COVID-19 convalescent patients and a handful of infection-naive healthy vaccine recipients. General study outcomes and caveats: An increase in the median number of SARS-CoV-2-reactive clonotypes from 20 to 25 after infection to about 39 after vaccination was observed, but the change was not found to be significant. In convalescent patients, nearly all vaccine-specific clones (304 of 307) were found to be mono-reactive for SARS-CoV-2 spike rather than cross-reactive with common cold coronaviruses. Relatively few convalescent patients were included in the study, and early timepoints after natural infection were not analyzed. In convalescent patients, a median roughly 85% of post-vaccine SARS-CoV-2-reactive clones were detected only after vaccination, and vaccine-specific priming was suggested by this finding.

Library construction relied on PCR. TCR sequencing of DNA from cultured CD4+ T cells used the Oncomine TCR Beta short-read assay at the Johns Hopkins FTIC core. Genomic DNA was extracted from the cultured CD4+ T cells with the QIAamp micro DNA kit. Oncomine TCR Beta libraries made from cultured CD4+ T cells were pooled using unique dual indexes and sequenced on an Illumina iSeq 100. For the original study's pipeline: Non-productive sequences were filtered out, and CDR3s that did not start with C, did not end with F or W, or were shorter than 7 amino acids were discarded. Antigen-specific clonotypes were identified with the MANAFEST web application by comparing peptide-stimulated wells with reference and other culture wells. An FDR below 0.05, an odds ratio above 5, and a productive frequency above 0.1% in at least two of three replicate wells were required for clones to be considered positive. A clonotype counted as cross-reactive if it showed significant expansion both in the SARS-CoV-2 spike wells and in at least one common cold coronavirus spike condition. Similarity between CDR3 sequences was evaluated in R version 3.6.1 using Levenshtein distances (stringdist) and unrooted phylogenetic trees (ape). TCRdb redid the processing of the public reads, applying fastp at Q25 and MiXCR, and retained in-frame beta chains. A single entry per CDR3 protein holds the most common genes and DNA from its merged rows. For this entry, the V and J calls and clone size follow TCRdb and not the study's own pipeline. Across this sample there are about 10,000 distinct CDR3 sequences, with approximately 55% seen only once. The ten largest clones add up to about 40% of the sample.

This clonotype is deemed large (0.1 to 1%). Its antigen is not yet known. No base quality information exists; no much larger clone differs at one position. Reading the label with the study, this specimen's treatment or condition is: approximately nine-day PBMC culture with coronavirus spike peptide pools or control peptides (ViraFEST assay). The ViraFEST assay was used in the study, in which antigen-specific T cells were expanded with peptide pools and expanded clonotypes were subsequently identified by TCR sequencing. The positive SARS-CoV-2 PCR tests of the convalescent patients were dated from March to December 2020, before the Alpha, Beta and Delta variants emerged in the United States. Each well held two million PBMCs cultured with approximately 9.1 ug/ml peptide pools in IMDM containing around 5.5% human AB serum and roughly 10 IU/ml IL-2. On days 3 and 7, half of the culture medium was replaced with fresh IL-2-containing medium. After roughly nine days of culture, CD4+ T cells were isolated by negative selection using the EasySep CD4+ T cell isolation kit. PBMCs were separated from whole blood using Ficoll-Paque Plus gradient centrifugation and then either used fresh or cryopreserved at -140C. Culture conditions were generally each tested in triplicate wells.

V and J are truncated by 4 bases and 4 bases respectively, leaving an intervening sequence of 13 bases. Inclusive of the bounding cysteine and phenylalanine, the CDR3 is 14 residues long. Kept here is only the CDR3 DNA, which spans 42 bases and is read in frame from base 1. Taken from the germline V gene, the CDR1 and CDR2 loops are SNHLY and FYNNEI. This TCR was sampled from a human donor who had recovered from COVID-19. Sequencing input: CD4+ T cells from blood, cultured in vitro. The rearranged segments are TRBV2 and TRBJ1-1; the D gene is unclear. The DNA reads TGTGCCAGCAGTGTATTCAGAGGAGCCACTGAAGCTTTCTTT. This is translated as CASSVFRGATEAFF.